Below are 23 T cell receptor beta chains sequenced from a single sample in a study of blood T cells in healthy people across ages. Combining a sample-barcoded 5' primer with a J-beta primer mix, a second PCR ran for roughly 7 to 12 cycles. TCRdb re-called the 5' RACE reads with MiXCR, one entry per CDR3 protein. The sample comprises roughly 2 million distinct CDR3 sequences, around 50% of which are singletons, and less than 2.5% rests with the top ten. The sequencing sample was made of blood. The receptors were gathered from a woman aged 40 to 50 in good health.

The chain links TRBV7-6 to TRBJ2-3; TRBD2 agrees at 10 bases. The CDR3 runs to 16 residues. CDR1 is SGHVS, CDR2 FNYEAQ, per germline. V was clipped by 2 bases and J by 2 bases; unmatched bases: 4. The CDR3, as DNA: TGTGCCAGCAGCTTAAGTAGCGGGGGGCACACAGATACGCAGTATTTT. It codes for CASSLSSGGHTDTQYF.

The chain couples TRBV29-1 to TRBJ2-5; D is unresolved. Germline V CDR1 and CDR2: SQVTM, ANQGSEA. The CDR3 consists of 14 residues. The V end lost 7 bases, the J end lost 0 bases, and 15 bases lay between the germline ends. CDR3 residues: CSGSGLQDQETQYF. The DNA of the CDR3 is TGCAGCGGATCTGGGCTCCAAGACCAAGAGACCCAGTACTTC.

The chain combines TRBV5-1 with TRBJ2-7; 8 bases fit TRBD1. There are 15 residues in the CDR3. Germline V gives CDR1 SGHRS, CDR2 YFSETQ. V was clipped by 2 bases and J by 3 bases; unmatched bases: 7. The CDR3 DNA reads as TGCGCCAGCAGCTTCCTTCCGGACAGGGACTACGAGCAGTACTTC. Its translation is CASSFLPDRDYEQYF.

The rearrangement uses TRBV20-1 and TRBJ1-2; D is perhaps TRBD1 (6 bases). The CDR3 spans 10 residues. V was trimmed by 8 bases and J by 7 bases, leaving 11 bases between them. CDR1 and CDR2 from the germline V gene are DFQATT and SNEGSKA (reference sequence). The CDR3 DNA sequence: TGCAGTACCTCCAGGGGTGGCTACACCTTC. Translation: CSTSRGGYTF.

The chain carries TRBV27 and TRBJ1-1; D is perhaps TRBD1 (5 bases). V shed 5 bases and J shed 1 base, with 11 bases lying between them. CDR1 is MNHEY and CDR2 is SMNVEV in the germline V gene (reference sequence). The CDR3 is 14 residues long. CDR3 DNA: TGTGCCAGCAGTGCGGCGGGGGGGAACACTGAAGCTTTCTTT. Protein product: CASSAAGGNTEAFF.

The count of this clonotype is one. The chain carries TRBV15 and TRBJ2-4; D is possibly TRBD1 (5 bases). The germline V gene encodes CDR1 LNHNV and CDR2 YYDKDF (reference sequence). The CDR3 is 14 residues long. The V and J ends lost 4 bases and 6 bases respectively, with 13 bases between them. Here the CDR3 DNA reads TGTGCCACCAGCATCAGGGTCGAGAGAAACATTCAGTACTTC. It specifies CATSIRVERNIQYF. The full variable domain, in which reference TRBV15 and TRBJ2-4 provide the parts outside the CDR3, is DAMVIQNPRYQVTQFGKPVTLSCSQTLNHNVMYWYQQKSSQAPKLLFHYYDKDFNNEADTPDNFQSRRPNTSFCFLDIRSPGLGDTAMYLCATSIRVERNIQYFGAGTRLSVL.

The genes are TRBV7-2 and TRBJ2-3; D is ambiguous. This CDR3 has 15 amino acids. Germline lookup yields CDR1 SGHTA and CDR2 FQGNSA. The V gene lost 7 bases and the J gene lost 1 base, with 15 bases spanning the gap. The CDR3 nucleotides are TGTGCCAGCATTCGTAGTGGGCCCGGCACAGATACGCAGTATTTT. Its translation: CASIRSGPGTDTQYF.

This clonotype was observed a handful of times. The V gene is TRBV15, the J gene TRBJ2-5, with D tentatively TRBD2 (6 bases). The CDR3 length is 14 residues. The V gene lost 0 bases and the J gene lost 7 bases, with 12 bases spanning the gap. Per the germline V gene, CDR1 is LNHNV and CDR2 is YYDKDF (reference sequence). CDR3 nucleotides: TGTGCCACCAGCAGAGATTTGGCGGAGGGGACCCAGTACTTC. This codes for CATSRDLAEGTQYF.

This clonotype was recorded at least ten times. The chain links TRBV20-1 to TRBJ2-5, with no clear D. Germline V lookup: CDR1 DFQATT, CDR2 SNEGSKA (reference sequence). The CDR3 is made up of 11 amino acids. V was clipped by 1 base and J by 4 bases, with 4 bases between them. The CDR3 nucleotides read TGCAGTGCTAGAGGAGCAGAGACCCAGTACTTC. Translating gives CSARGAETQYF.

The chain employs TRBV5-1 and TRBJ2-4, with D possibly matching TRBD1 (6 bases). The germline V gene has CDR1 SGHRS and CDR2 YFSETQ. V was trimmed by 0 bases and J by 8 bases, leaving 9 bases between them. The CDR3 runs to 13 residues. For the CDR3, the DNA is TGCGCCAGCAGCTTGGGGACAGATCACATTCAGTACTTC. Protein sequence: CASSLGTDHIQYF.

The chain's CDR3 is CASNGGLGNIQYF. The CDR3, as DNA: TGTGCCAGCAACGGGGGTTTGGGAAACATTCAGTACTTC. The rearrangement uses TRBV28 and TRBJ2-4, with D perhaps matching TRBD2 (6 bases). Trimming stripped 7 bases from V and 6 bases from J, with 13 bases between. Germline V gives CDR1 MDHEN, CDR2 SYDVKM. The CDR3 extends over 13 amino acids.

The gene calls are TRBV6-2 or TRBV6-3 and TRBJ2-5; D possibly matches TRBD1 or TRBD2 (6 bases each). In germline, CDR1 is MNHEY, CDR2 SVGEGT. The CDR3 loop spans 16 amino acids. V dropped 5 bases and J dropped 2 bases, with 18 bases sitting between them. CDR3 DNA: TGTGCCAGCAGTCCTTTCCCGGGGGCAATACAAGAGACCCAGTACTTC. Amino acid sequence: CASSPFPGAIQETQYF.

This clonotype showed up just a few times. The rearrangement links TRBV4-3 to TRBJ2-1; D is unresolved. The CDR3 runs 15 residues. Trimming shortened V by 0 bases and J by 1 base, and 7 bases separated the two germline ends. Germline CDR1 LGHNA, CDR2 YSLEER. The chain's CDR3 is CASSQESNSYNEQFF. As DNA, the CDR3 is TGCGCCAGCAGCCAAGAGTCTAATTCCTACAATGAGCAGTTCTTC.

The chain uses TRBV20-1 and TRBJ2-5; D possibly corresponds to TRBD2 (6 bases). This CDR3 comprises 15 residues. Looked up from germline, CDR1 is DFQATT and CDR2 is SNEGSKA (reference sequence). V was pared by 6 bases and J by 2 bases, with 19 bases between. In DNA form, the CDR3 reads TGCAGTGCCTACGCGGGGCTAGCGAATCAAGAGACCCAGTACTTC. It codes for CSAYAGLANQETQYF.

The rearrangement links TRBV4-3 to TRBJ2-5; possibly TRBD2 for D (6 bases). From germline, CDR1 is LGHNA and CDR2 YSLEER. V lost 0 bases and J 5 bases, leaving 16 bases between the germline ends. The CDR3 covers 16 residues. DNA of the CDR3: TGCGCCAGCAGCCAAGAAGGATCGGGGGTCGGGGAGACCCAGTACTTC. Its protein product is CASSQEGSGVGETQYF.

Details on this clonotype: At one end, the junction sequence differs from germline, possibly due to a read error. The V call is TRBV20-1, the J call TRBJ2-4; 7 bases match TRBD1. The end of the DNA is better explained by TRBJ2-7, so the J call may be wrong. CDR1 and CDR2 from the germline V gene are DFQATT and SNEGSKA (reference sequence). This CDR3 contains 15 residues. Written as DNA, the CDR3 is TGCAGTGCTAGATACCGGACAGGCGCCTCCCACGAGCAGTACTTC. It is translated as CSARYRTGASHEQYF.

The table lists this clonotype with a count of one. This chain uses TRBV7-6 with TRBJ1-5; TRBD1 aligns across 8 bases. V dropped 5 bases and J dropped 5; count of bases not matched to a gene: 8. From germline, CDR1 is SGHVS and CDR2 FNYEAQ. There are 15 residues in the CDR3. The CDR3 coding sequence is TGTGCCAGCAGCCCTGGACAGGGAGGGGATCAGCCCCAGCATTTT. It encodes CASSPGQGGDQPQHF.

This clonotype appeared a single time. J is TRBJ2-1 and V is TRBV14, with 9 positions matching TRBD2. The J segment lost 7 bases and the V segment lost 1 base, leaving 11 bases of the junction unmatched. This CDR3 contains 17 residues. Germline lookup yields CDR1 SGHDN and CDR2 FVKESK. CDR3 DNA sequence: TGTGCCAGCAGCCAAGGTTACGGCGGGAGGGGTGATAATGAGCAGTTCTTC. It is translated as CASSQGYGGRGDNEQFF.

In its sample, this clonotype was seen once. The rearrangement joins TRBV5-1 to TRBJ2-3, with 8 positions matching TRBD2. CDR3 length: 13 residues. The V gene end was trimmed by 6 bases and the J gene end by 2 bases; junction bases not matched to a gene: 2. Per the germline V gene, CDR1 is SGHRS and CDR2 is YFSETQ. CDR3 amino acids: CASIAGITDTQYF. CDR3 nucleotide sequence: TGCGCCAGCATAGCGGGGATCACAGATACGCAGTATTTT.

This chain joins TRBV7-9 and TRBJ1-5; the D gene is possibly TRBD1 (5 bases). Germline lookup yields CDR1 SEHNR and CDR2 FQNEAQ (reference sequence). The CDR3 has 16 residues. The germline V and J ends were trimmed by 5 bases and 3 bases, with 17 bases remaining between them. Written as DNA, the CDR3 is TGTGCCAGCAGCCCAGGGTGGGGTTCGTTCAATCAGCCCCAGCATTTT. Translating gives CASSPGWGSFNQPQHF.

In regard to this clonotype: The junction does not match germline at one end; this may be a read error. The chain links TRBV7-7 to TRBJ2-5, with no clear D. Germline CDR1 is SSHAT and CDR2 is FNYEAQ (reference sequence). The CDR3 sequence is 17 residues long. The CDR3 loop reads CASSLAVANHPQETQYF. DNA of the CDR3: TGTGCTAGCAGCTTAGCTGTCGCCAACCACCCCCAAGAGACCCAGTACTTC.

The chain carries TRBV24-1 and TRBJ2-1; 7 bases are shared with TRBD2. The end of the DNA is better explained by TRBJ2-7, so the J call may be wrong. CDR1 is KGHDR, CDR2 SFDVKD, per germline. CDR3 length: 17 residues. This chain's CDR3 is CATSAHGGGYSYNEQYF. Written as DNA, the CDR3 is TGTGCCACCAGTGCTCATGGCGGGGGTTACTCCTACAATGAGCAGTACTTC.

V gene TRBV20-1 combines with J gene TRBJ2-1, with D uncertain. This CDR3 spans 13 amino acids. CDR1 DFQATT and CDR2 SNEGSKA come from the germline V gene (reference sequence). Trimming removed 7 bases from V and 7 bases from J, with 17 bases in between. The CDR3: CSVQAWARNEQFF. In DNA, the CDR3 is TGCAGTGTCCAAGCCTGGGCGCGAAATGAGCAGTTCTTC.